This T cell receptor (beta chain) was recovered during a study of cytomegalovirus exposure and HLA in healthy donors. For the study at large: Earlier sequencing of about 179 million T cells yielded approximately 100 million unique TCR beta sequences.

13 Jbeta primers and 60 Vbeta primers were used for the PCR. Data came from immunoSEQ multiplex PCR; TCRdb stores just in-frame clones and leaves some out. The repertoire holds about 180,000 clones, with more than 60% as singletons. This CDR3 comprises 20 residues. With V trimmed by 2 bases and J by 3 bases, 14 bases remained unmatched. CDR1 and CDR2 (germline): SGHRS, YFSETQ. Study results and caveats: Per published accounts, TCR beta sequences correctly predicted the HLA-A and HLA-B alleles of most subjects. Cytomegalovirus association was listed for 170 or so TCR beta chains.

Regarding this clone: Its antigen is still unknown.

Sequences were obtained from PBMCs. This sequence joins TRBV5-1 and TRBJ2-1; 13 bases fit TRBD2. This receptor was taken from a woman aged 25-40 years in good health and CMV-seropositive. The CDR3 region has the DNA TGCGCCAGCAGCTTCCCGGGACTAGCGGGATCGGGGGAGGTCTACAATGAGCAGTTCTTC. This codes for CASSFPGLAGSGEVYNEQFF.